These T cell receptor beta chains were read from a single sample in a study of T cells in Graves' hyperthyroidism and ophthalmopathy. TCRdb passed the multiplex PCR reads through MiXCR, listing each CDR3 protein once. The sample shows under 650,000 distinct CDR3 sequences, around 16% of them seen only once. What was sequenced was blood. Source of these receptors: a woman aged 25 to 39 with Graves' hyperthyroidism. CDR3s leave out the opening cysteine and the closing phenylalanine or tryptophan.

j_gene	v_gene	CDR3aa
TRBJ2-1	TRBV7-9	ASSLGPSGISYNEQF
TRBJ2-5	TRBV20-1	SGGETQY
TRBJ2-3	TRBV20-1	SARSPGRGPTDTQY
TRBJ2-2	TRBV30	AWNTGGGELF
TRBJ2-7	TRBV29-1	SSTLAGDYEQY
TRBJ1-6	TRBV9	ASSPTGLTLH
TRBJ2-5	TRBV19	ASSIGLVPRETQY
TRBJ2-3	TRBV7-9	ASSLAGAEDTQY
TRBJ2-1	TRBV5-8	ASSLAESAGGLNEQF
TRBJ1-2	TRBV27	ASSADRGSIYGYT
TRBJ2-2	TRBV6-1	ATSLAGYTGELF
TRBJ2-6	TRBV9	ASSVLGDGANVLT
TRBJ2-7	TRBV28	ASRGQGNYEQY
TRBJ2-3	TRBV20-1	SAPLGTDTQY
TRBJ2-7	TRBV29-1	SVVLREGVEQY
TRBJ1-2	TRBV6-1	ASRLTGGEGYT
TRBJ2-1	TRBV9	ASGRDRVAYNEQF
TRBJ2-7	TRBV11-2	ASSLDGQTSGSYEQY
TRBJ2-5	TRBV20-1	SAGTVSQETQY
TRBJ2-3	TRBV20-1	SARRRDRTTDTQY
TRBJ2-1	TRBV29-1	SVDARGRANEQF
TRBJ2-4	TRBV6-2/TRBV6-3	ASSLDRGTKNIQY
TRBJ2-3	TRBV4-2	ASSQDLMRERSTDTQY
TRBJ1-5	TRBV19	ASKRVTGNQPQH
TRBJ2-5	TRBV27	ASSLSVGASGGAETQY
TRBJ2-3	TRBV11-2	ASSPGITDTQY
TRBJ2-7	TRBV20-1	SAGTVGEQY
TRBJ1-5	TRBV18	ASSPSWDNQPQH
TRBJ2-2	TRBV11-2	ASSSAGYTGELF
TRBJ2-7	TRBV5-4	ASSLDPLAEQY
TRBJ2-2	TRBV2	ASSSGRSSGELF
TRBJ2-2	TRBV30	AWSGGHTNTGELF
TRBJ1-1	TRBV6-2/TRBV6-3	ASSWDREMNTEAF
TRBJ2-1	TRBV6-5	ASVPAGGEQF
TRBJ1-2	TRBV5-1	ASSLAVEARGYT
TRBJ2-1	TRBV15	ATSRVGDSYNEQF
TRBJ2-2	TRBV10-3	AISEGPGELF
TRBJ1-1	TRBV29-1	SVARNTGAF
TRBJ2-1	TRBV6-1	ASSPADRDDEQF
TRBJ2-3	TRBV2	ASSEAIGVRGDTQY
TRBJ1-1	TRBV9	ASITGGSTEAF
TRBJ2-7	TRBV6-1	ASRPMTGTEGEQY
TRBJ1-4	TRBV11-3	ASSSTTGKNEKLF
TRBJ1-1	TRBV5-1	ASSFGHENTEAF